This T cell receptor (beta chain) was captured in a study of blood T cell repertoires in COVID-19. Study context: Sample material is recorded as cDNA or gDNA derived from T cells, B-cell-depleted T cells, or PBMCs.

CDR1 DFQATT and CDR2 SNEGSKA come from the germline V gene (reference sequence). Germline trimming cut 3 bases from V and 10 bases from J; bases unmatched to any gene: 3. The CDR3 length is 13 residues. The study assigned cohorts using participant-reported clinical history. Profiled with immunoSEQ multiplex PCR; TCRdb holds only in-frame clones, not every one. Among around 250,000 clones listed, about 91% were seen once. The chain employs TRBV20-1 and TRBJ2-1, with 13 positions matching TRBD2. The sample was PBMCs or T cells enriched from blood (not recorded which). This TCR came from a woman aged 40 to 50 with acute COVID-19. The CDR3 sequence is CSASMTSGREQFF. The CDR3 region has the DNA TGCAGTGCTAGTATGACTAGCGGGAGGGAGCAGTTCTTC.